What follows are 2 T cell receptor beta chains derived from one specimen sequenced in a study of STAT5B mutations in CD4+ large granular lymphocyte leukemia (dated by TCRdb to about 2022). The library was produced with the immunoSEQ multiplex PCR assay. TCRdb obtained this table from immuneACCESS and retained in-frame rearrangements with V and J assigned. These tables miss some clones; where compared with another copy, unresolved V genes account for less than half of the shortfall, and the remainder is unexplained. This sample is represented by 25,000 to 35,000 clones; 81% of them were singletons. The ten largest make up about 4.6% of the sample. The sequencing input was CD4+ T cells from blood buffy coats. Receptors were obtained from a human donor in good health.

This sequence joins TRBV19 and TRBJ2-3; 7 positions match TRBD1. The length of the CDR3 is 16 residues. Trimming removed 7 bases from V and 8 bases from J; junction bases left unmatched: 18. The germline CDR1 and CDR2 sequences are LNHDA and SQIVND (reference sequence). The CDR3 coding sequence is TGTGCCAGTAAGCGACAGGGTGGGATCCGATCCGGTACGCAGTATTTT. Its protein product is CASKRQGGIRSGTQYF.

The chain uses TRBV18 and TRBJ2-1; no reliable D call. This CDR3 is built from 16 residues. The ends were cut back, 1 base at V and 2 bases at J, with 12 bases in the middle. Germline V gene lookup returns CDR1 KGHSH and CDR2 LQKENI. CDR3 sequence reads: CASSPLVQPTYNEQFF. The CDR3 DNA is TGTGCCAGCTCACCACTGGTGCAGCCGACCTACAATGAGCAGTTCTTC. The full variable domain, in which reference TRBV18 and TRBJ2-1 provide the parts outside the CDR3, is NAGVMQNPRHLVRRRGQEARLRCSPMKGHSHVYWYRQLPEEGLKFMVYLQKENIIDESGMPKERFSAEFPKEGPSILRIQQVVRGDSAAYFCASSPLVQPTYNEQFFGPGTRLTVL.